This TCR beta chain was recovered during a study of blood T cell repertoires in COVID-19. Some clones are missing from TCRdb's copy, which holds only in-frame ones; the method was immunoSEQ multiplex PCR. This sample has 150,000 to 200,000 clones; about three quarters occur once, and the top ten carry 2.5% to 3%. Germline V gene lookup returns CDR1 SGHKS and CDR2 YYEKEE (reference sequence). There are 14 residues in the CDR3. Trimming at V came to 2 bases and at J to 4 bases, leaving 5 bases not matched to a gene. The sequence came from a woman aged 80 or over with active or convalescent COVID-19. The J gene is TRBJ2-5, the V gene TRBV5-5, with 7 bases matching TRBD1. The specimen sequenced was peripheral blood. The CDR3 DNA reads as TGTGCCAGCAGCTTCTACAGGGGCGGAGAGACCCAGTACTTC. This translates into CASSFYRGGETQYF.